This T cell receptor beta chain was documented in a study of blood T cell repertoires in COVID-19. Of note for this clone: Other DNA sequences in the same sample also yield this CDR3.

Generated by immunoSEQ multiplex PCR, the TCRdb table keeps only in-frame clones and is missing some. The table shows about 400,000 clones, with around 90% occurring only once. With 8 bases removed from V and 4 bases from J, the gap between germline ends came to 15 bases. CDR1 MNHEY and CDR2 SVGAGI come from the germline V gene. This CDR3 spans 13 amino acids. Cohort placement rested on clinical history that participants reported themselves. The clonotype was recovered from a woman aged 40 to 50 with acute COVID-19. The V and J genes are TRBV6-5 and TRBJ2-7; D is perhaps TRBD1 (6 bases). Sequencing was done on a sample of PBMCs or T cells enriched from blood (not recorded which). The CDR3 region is CASRGQGGYEQYF. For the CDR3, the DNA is TGTGCCAGCCGAGGCCAAGGGGGTTACGAGCAGTACTTC.